The 12 T cell receptor beta chains below were found in one sample sequenced in a study of cytomegalovirus exposure and HLA in healthy donors. The PCR was carried out with 60 Vbeta primers and 13 Jbeta primers. Clones were read by immunoSEQ multiplex PCR, and TCRdb kept only the in-frame ones, dropping some. Of around 85,000 clones in the sample, 80% were seen once. Material for sequencing was PBMCs. The receptor source for this set is a man aged 50 to 60 in good health and CMV-seropositive.

The chain employs TRBV6-6 and TRBJ1-1; TRBD1 is a possible D gene (5 bases). Per germline, CDR1 MNHNY and CDR2 SVGAGI (reference sequence). The CDR3 is 12 residues long. Deletions cut 6 bases from V and 1 base from J, with 6 bases between. CDR3 nucleotides: TGTGCCAGCAGCCAGGGGAACACTGAAGCTTTCTTT. Translation gives CASSQGNTEAFF.

The CDR3 region is CASILAGAFF. The CDR3 DNA follows: TGTGCCAGCATTCTAGCGGGAGCTTTCTTT. The rearrangement links TRBV2 to TRBJ1-1; D gene uncertain. Germline V lookup: CDR1 SNHLY, CDR2 FYNNEI. Trimming took off 7 bases at V and 10 bases at J, with 10 bases between the two ends. The CDR3 spans 10 residues.

V is TRBV7-9 and J is TRBJ2-7; 7 bases are a match to TRBD1. The V gene's germline CDR1 is SEHNR and CDR2 FQNEAQ (reference sequence). The CDR3 has 17 residues. V lost 5 bases, J lost 5 bases, and 18 bases stayed unmatched. CDR3 residues: CASSNLRQGSMRNEQYF. The CDR3, as DNA: TGTGCCAGCAGCAACCTCCGACAGGGTTCTATGAGGAACGAGCAGTACTTC.

In this sample, this clone turned up once. The chain recombines TRBV19 with TRBJ1-2; D gene unclear. V lost 7 bases to trimming and J lost 1 base, with 13 bases between them. CDR1 and CDR2 (germline): LNHDA, SQIVND (reference sequence). The CDR3 runs to 14 residues. The CDR3 loop is CASKSTQFNYGYTF. Here the CDR3 DNA reads TGTGCCAGTAAGTCGACACAATTTAACTATGGCTACACCTTC.

The V gene is TRBV6-6, the J gene TRBJ1-5, with TRBD1 as a possible D gene (6 bases). From germline, CDR1 is MNHNY and CDR2 SVGAGI (reference sequence). This CDR3 region has 14 residues. The ends were cut back, 2 bases at V and 5 bases at J, with 10 bases in the middle. The CDR3 is CASSYGGAYQPQHF. The CDR3 DNA is TGTGCCAGCAGTTACGGGGGGGCGTATCAGCCCCAGCATTTT.

V and J are TRBV6-5 and TRBJ2-7; 10 positions match TRBD1. The CDR3 is 14 residues long. V lost 0 bases to trimming and J lost 9 bases; unmatched junction nucleotides: 5. Looked up from germline, CDR1 is MNHEY and CDR2 is SVGAGI. CDR3: CASSYSGTGAGQYF. In nucleotides, the CDR3 is TGTGCCAGCAGTTACTCAGGGACAGGGGCCGGGCAGTACTTC.

This chain uses TRBV6-6 with TRBJ1-1, with unresolved D. The CDR3 totals 14 residues. The germline V gene has CDR1 MNHNY and CDR2 SVGAGI (reference sequence). V gave up 6 bases and J gave up 0 bases, with 11 bases separating them. The CDR3 bases are TGTGCCAGCAGCGACAAGTCCATGAACACTGAAGCTTTCTTT. The encoded protein is CASSDKSMNTEAFF.

This clone is a singleton in its sample. The CDR3 DNA follows: TGTGCCAGCAGCGTGACAGGGGGAAACACTGAAGCTTTCTTT. Protein: CASSVTGGNTEAFF. The V gene is TRBV2, the J gene TRBJ1-1; 9 bases align to TRBD1. CDR1 is SNHLY, CDR2 FYNNEI, per germline. Losses at the gene ends were 6 bases for V and 2 bases for J; bases not matched to a gene: 4. CDR3 length: 14 amino acids.

CDR3 in amino acids: CASSPRTGELFF. CDR3 nucleotide sequence: TGTGCCAGCTCACCACGTACAGGGGAGCTGTTTTTT. The V gene is TRBV18, the J gene TRBJ2-2; D is unresolved. Trimming stripped 1 base from V and 8 bases from J, with 5 bases between. There are 12 residues in the CDR3. Germline assignment: CDR1 KGHSH and CDR2 LQKENI.

This chain connects TRBV6-1 to TRBJ2-1, with TRBD2 matching 8 bases. J was trimmed by 3 bases and V by 4 bases; bases with no gene match: 8. Germline V lookup: CDR1 MNHNS, CDR2 SASEGT. CDR3 length: 16 amino acids. CDR3 loop: CASSALKRESYNEQFF. In nucleotides, the CDR3 is TGTGCCAGCAGTGCTTTAAAGCGGGAGAGCTACAATGAGCAGTTCTTC.

In DNA, the CDR3 is TGTGCCAGTAGTACGTTGACAGGGGACCTCTACGAGCAGTACTTC. Translating gives CASSTLTGDLYEQYF. V usage is TRBV19 and J usage is TRBJ2-7, with 8 nucleotides matching TRBD1. Trimming took 4 bases from V and 3 from J; bases not matched to a gene: 8. The germline V gene has CDR1 LNHDA and CDR2 SQIVND (reference sequence). The CDR3 has 15 amino acids.

This chain joins TRBV11-2 and TRBJ2-5, with a tentative D call TRBD1 (7 bases). The CDR3 totals 14 residues. In germline, CDR1 is SGHAT, CDR2 FQNNGV. The germline V and J ends were trimmed by 5 bases and 11 bases, with 21 bases remaining between them. The CDR3 reads CASSQGDFSVEQYF. Here the CDR3 DNA reads TGTGCCAGCAGCCAGGGGGACTTTTCTGTAGAGCAGTACTTC.